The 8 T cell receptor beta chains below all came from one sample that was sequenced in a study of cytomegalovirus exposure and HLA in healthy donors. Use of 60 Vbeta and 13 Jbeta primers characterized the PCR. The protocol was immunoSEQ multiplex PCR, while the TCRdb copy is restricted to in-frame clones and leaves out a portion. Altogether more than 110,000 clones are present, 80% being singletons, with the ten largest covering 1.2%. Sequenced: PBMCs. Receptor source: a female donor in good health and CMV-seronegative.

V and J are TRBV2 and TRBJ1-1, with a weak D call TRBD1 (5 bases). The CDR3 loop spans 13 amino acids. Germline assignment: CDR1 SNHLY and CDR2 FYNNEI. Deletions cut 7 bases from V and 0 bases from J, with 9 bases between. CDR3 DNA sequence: TGTGCCAGCAAATACAGGTTGAACACTGAAGCTTTCTTT. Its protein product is CASKYRLNTEAFF.

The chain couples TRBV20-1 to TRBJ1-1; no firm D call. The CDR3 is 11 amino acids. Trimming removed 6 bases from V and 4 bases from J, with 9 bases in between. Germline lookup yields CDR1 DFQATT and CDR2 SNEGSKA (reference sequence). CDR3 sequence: CSAGRGTEAFF. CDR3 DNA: TGCAGTGCGGGTCGGGGCACTGAAGCTTTCTTT.

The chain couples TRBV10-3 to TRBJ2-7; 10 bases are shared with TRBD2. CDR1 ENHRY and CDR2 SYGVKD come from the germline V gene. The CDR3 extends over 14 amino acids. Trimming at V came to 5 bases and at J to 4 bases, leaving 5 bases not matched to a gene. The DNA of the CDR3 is TGTGCCATCAGTTCTAGCGGGAGTTCGTACGAGCAGTACTTC. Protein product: CAISSSGSSYEQYF.

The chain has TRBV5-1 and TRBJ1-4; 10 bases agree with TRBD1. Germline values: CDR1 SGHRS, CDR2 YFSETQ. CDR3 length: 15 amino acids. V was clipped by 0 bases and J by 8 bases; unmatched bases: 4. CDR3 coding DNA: TGCGCCAGCAGCTTGGGACAGGGGGCGCGGGAAAAACTGTTTTTT. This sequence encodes CASSLGQGAREKLFF. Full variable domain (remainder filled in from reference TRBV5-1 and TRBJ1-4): KAGVTQTPRYLIKTRGQQVTLSCSPISGHRSVSWYQQTPGQGLQFLFEYFSETQRNKGNFPGRFSGRQFSNSRSEMNVSTLELGDSALYLCASSLGQGAREKLFFGSGTQLSVL.

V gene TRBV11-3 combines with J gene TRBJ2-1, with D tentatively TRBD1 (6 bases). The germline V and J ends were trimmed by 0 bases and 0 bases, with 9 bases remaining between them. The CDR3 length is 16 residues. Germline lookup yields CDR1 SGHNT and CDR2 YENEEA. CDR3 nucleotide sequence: TGTGCCAGCAGCTTAGATTCAGGGGACTCCTACAATGAGCAGTTCTTC. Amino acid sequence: CASSLDSGDSYNEQFF.

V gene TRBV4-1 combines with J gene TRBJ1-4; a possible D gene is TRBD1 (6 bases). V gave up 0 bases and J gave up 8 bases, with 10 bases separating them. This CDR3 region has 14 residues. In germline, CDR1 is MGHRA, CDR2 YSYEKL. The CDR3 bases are TGCGCCAGCAGCCAAGATGGGACACCCGAAAAACTGTTTTTT. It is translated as CASSQDGTPEKLFF.

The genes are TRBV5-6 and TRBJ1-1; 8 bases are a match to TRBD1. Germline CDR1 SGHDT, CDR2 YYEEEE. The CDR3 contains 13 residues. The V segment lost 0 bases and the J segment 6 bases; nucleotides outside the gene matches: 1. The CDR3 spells CASSLGRGPEAFF. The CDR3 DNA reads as TGTGCCAGCAGCTTGGGCAGGGGGCCTGAAGCTTTCTTT.

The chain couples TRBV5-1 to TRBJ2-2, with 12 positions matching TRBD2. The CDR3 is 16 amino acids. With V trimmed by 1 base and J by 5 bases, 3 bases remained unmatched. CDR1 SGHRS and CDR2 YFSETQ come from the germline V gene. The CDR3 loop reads CASSLLTSGSTGELFF. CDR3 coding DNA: TGCGCCAGCAGCTTGTTGACTAGCGGGAGTACCGGGGAGCTGTTTTTT. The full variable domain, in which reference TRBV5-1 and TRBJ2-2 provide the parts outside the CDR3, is KAGVTQTPRYLIKTRGQQVTLSCSPISGHRSVSWYQQTPGQGLQFLFEYFSETQRNKGNFPGRFSGRQFSNSRSEMNVSTLELGDSALYLCASSLLTSGSTGELFFGEGSRLTVL.